These T cell receptor beta chains were read from a single sample in a study of beta chain features in type 1 diabetes. Profiled with immunoSEQ multiplex PCR; TCRdb holds only in-frame clones, not every one. Here the sample spans fewer than 900,000 clones, roughly 15% being singletons. The sequenced sample was naive CD4+ T cells from blood. These receptors were taken from a young woman in good health. CDR3s include the opening cysteine and the closing phenylalanine or tryptophan. Each record gives: J gene, V gene, CDR3 protein.

TRBJ2-7,TRBV7-8,CASSLRQGAAYEQYF
TRBJ2-1,TRBV5-6,CASSLEGDSYNEQFF
TRBJ1-3,TRBV5-1,CASSLAGGDTIYF
TRBJ2-5,TRBV7-9,CASSEWGRGQETQYF
TRBJ1-2,TRBV5-1,CASSQVQGNPYGYTF
TRBJ2-2,TRBV7-9,CASSLAWRGELFF
TRBJ1-6,TRBV6-6,CASSYSWGRDSPLHF
TRBJ2-1,TRBV29-1,CSVEISAGGWQFF
TRBJ1-2,TRBV5-6,CASSFGGSNYGYTF
TRBJ1-1,TRBV29-1,CSVEDPSTEAFF
TRBJ2-3,TRBV6-6,CASTLWPRTDTQYF
TRBJ2-7,TRBV4-2,CASSSGASRYEQYF
TRBJ2-1,TRBV4-2,CANSQVAVTGGYNEQFF
TRBJ2-1,TRBV7-3,CASSRGIAGNNEQFF
TRBJ1-4,TRBV28,CASSPPGGAREKLFF
TRBJ2-1,TRBV25-1,CASSVENEQFF
TRBJ1-4,TRBV7-9,CASSLWTGDNEKLFF
TRBJ2-7,TRBV19,CASSIAIRSHEQYF
TRBJ2-7,TRBV28,CASSNTTGLYEQYF
TRBJ2-1,TRBV7-3,CASSTQGRENNEQFF
TRBJ1-2,TRBV18,CASSQDRDYGYTF
TRBJ2-1,TRBV18,CASSPFAIQGSVYNEQFF
TRBJ2-1,TRBV4-3,CASSPPRPGYEQFF
TRBJ2-1,TRBV5-1,CASSPTAGLAMNEQFF
TRBJ1-2,TRBV2,CASAAESASGYTF
TRBJ2-3,TRBV28,CASSLSTSGRKDTQYF
TRBJ2-7,TRBV28,CASSVGATYEQYF
TRBJ2-3,TRBV7-9,CASSSGLGDTQYF
TRBJ2-7,TRBV5-1,CASSLPGYEQYF
TRBJ2-5,TRBV10-2,CASRTTVQETQYF
TRBJ2-2,TRBV10-3,CASSGSPNTGELFF
TRBJ2-1,TRBV4-3,CASSQGTSGYNEQFF
TRBJ2-1,TRBV21-1,CASRQSGGNEQFF
TRBJ1-2,TRBV5-1,CASSHAGMEVGYTF
TRBJ2-5,TRBV15,CATSRGHQETQYF
TRBJ2-5,TRBV4-3,CASSPGLAEETQYF
TRBJ2-2,TRBV10-2,CASSLGAGELFF
TRBJ2-7,TRBV28,CASSSLRYEQYF
TRBJ2-7,TRBV11-2,CASSLDRSELSYEQYF
TRBJ2-7,TRBV11-2,CASSLVREIGEQYF
TRBJ2-5,TRBV11-2,CASSLGGPGETQYF